Below, 8 T cell receptor beta chains from the same sample are listed, as sequenced in a study of blood T cells in healthy people across ages. A second PCR of 7 to 11 cycles used a sample-barcoded 5' primer and a J-beta primer mix. TCRdb ran MiXCR on the 5' RACE reads and lists one entry per CDR3 protein. The sample records about 1.4 million distinct CDR3 sequences, roughly 59% being singletons. Sequences were obtained from blood. The source is a man younger than 35 in good health.

This clonotype came up a few times. This rearrangement joins TRBV7-2 to TRBJ1-2, with TRBD1 identical over 7 bases. With V trimmed by 4 bases and J by 1 base, 9 bases remained unmatched. This CDR3 has 16 amino acids. Germline CDR1 and CDR2: SGHTA and FQGNSA. The CDR3 here is CASSSAPGQSNYGYTF. The CDR3, as DNA: TGTGCCAGCAGCTCAGCACCGGGACAGAGTAACTATGGCTACACCTTC.

This clonotype has only a few counts. V usage is TRBV6-1 and J usage is TRBJ2-3; 9 bases agree with TRBD2. The V segment lost 0 bases and the J segment 2 bases; nucleotides outside the gene matches: 6. Per germline, CDR1 MNHNS and CDR2 SASEGT. This CDR3 has 17 residues. The CDR3 coding sequence is TGTGCCAGCAGTGAAGCGCTCAGCGGGGGGTACACAGATACGCAGTATTTT. Translated, it gives CASSEALSGGYTDTQYF.

The J gene is TRBJ1-2, the V gene TRBV6-5, with 7 bases that match TRBD1. V trimming: 0 bases; J trimming: 8 bases; junction bases outside the gene matches: 6. The CDR3 has 14 amino acids. The germline CDR1 and CDR2 sequences are MNHEY and SVGAGI. The CDR3 loop is CASSYSTGYLGYTF. CDR3 nucleotide sequence: TGTGCCAGCAGTTACTCGACAGGGTATCTCGGCTACACCTTC.

The rearrangement joins TRBV7-9 to TRBJ2-1; tentative D call: TRBD2 (6 bases). Germline V gives CDR1 SEHNR, CDR2 FQNEAQ (reference sequence). This CDR3 contains 16 residues. The V gene lost 5 bases and the J gene lost 13 bases, with 27 bases spanning the gap. The CDR3 nucleotides are TGTGCCAGCAGCCCAAAGGAGGGAATGGGAGTGGAGACCCAGTTCTTC. Translation: CASSPKEGMGVETQFF.

This clonotype was counted a few times. The V call is TRBV12-3 or TRBV12-4, the J call TRBJ1-2; D not resolved. This CDR3 has 13 amino acids. With 5 bases removed from V and 3 bases from J, the gap between germline ends came to 10 bases. CDR3 protein: CASSATLHYGYTF. The CDR3, as DNA: TGTGCCAGCAGTGCCACCCTACACTATGGCTACACCTTC.

This clonotype was detected a few times. The genes are TRBV6-1 and TRBJ2-7, with TRBD2 identical over 10 bases. CDR1 and CDR2 from the germline V gene are MNHNS and SASEGT. This CDR3 contains 15 residues. V was clipped by 0 bases and J by 6 bases; unmatched bases: 5. The chain's CDR3 is CASSEADSGGSEQYF. CDR3 nucleotide sequence: TGTGCCAGCAGTGAAGCTGATAGCGGGGGGAGCGAGCAGTACTTC.

A few counts support this clonotype. The chain carries TRBV24-1 and TRBJ2-6; no clear D gene. This CDR3 region has 15 residues. Germline V gene lookup returns CDR1 KGHDR and CDR2 SFDVKD. V was shortened by 3 bases and J by 2 bases, with 7 bases between the two germline ends. DNA of the CDR3: TGTGCCACCAGTGATGGGTACACTGGGGCCAACGTCCTGACTTTC. Translating it yields CATSDGYTGANVLTF.

This clonotype was observed a handful of times. The gene calls are TRBV12-3 or TRBV12-4 and TRBJ2-6; no clear D gene. Trimming left V 6 bases short and J 0 bases short, with 21 bases between. The CDR3 has 19 amino acids. CDR3 residues: CASSPYIGPTASGANVLTF. DNA for the CDR3: TGTGCCAGCAGCCCTTATATAGGACCCACCGCCTCTGGGGCCAACGTCCTGACTTTC.